The T cell receptor beta chain described here comes from a study of T cell changes during pregnancy in multiple sclerosis. CDR3 length: 14 amino acids. V lost 3 bases and J 6 bases, leaving 14 bases between the germline ends. CDR1 is KGHSY, CDR2 FQNENV, per germline. The method was immunoSEQ multiplex PCR; TCRdb's version includes in-frame clones alone and lacks a portion of them. The table shows approximately 30,000 clones, with 90% occurring only once. The clonotype comes from a female donor with multiple sclerosis, enrolled in a pregnancy study. The chain employs TRBV16 and TRBJ1-2; D may be TRBD1 (6 bases). The sample was CD8+ T cells from peripheral blood mononuclear cells, taken in the first trimester of pregnancy. CDR3 protein: CASSHLQGPNGYTF. The CDR3 DNA sequence: TGTGCCAGCAGCCATTTACAGGGCCCAAATGGCTACACCTTC.